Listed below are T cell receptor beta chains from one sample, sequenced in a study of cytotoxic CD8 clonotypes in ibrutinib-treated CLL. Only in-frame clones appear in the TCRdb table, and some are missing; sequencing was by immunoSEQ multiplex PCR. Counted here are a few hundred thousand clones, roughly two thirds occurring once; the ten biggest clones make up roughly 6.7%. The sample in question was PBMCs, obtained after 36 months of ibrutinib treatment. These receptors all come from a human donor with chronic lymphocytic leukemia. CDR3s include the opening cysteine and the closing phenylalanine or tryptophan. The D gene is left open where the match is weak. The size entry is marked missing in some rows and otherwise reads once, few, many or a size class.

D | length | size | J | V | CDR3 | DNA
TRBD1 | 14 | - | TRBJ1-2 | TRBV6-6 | CASSYAGTDYGYTF | TGTGCCAGCAGTTACGCCGGGACAGACTATGGCTACACCTTC
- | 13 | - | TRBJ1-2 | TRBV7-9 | CAILTGANYGYTF | TGTGCCATCTTGACAGGTGCTAACTATGGCTACACCTTC
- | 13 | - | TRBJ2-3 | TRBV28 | CASSLRWRYTQYF | TGTGCCAGCAGTTTGAGGTGGCGGTATACGCAGTATTTT
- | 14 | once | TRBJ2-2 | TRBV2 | CASSDYSGSGELFF | TGTGCCAGCAGTGACTACTCAGGGTCCGGGGAGCTGTTTTTT
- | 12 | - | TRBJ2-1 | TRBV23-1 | CASSPGDNEQFF | TGCGCCAGCAGTCCGGGGGATAATGAGCAGTTCTTC
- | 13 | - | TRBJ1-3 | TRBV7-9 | CASSLEGMDTIYF | TGTGCCAGCAGCTTGGAGGGTATGGACACCATATATTTT
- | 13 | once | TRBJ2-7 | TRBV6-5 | CASSYSGGLEQYF | TGTGCCAGCAGTTACTCGGGGGGGCTCGAGCAGTACTTC
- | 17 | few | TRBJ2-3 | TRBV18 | CASSLRGQGAGTDTQYF | TGTGCCAGCTCACTACGGGGTCAGGGCGCGGGCACAGATACGCAGTATTTT
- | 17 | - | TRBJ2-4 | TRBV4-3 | CASSQDPAGMAKNIQYF | TGCGCCAGCAGCCAAGATCCGGCAGGGATGGCCAAAAACATTCAGTACTTC
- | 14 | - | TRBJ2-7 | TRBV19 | CASSPTGRSYEQYF | TGTGCCAGTAGTCCCACAGGTCGCTCCTACGAGCAGTACTTC
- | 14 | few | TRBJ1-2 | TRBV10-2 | CASSGSRLAYGYTF | TGCGCCAGCAGTGGAAGCAGGCTTGCATATGGCTACACCTTC
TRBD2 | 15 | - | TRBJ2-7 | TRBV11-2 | CASSLTGGEGYEQYF | TGTGCCAGCAGCCTAACGGGAGGGGAGGGCTACGAGCAGTACTTC
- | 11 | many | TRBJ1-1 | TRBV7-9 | CASSRNTEAFF | TGTGCCAGCAGTCGAAACACTGAAGCTTTCTTT
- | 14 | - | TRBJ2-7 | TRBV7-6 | CASSLDSGNYEQYF | TGTGCCAGCAGCTTAGACAGCGGAAACTACGAGCAGTACTTC
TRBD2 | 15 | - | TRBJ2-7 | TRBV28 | CASSLDPSGNLEQYF | TGTGCCAGCAGTTTAGACCCTAGCGGGAATCTCGAGCAGTACTTC
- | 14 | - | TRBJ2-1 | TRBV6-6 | CASSYGGNYNEQFF | TGTGCCAGCAGTTACGGGGGGAACTACAATGAGCAGTTCTTC
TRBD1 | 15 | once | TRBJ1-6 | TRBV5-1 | CASSFDRGKGSPLHF | TGCGCCAGCAGCTTCGACAGGGGGAAGGGTTCACCCCTCCACTTT
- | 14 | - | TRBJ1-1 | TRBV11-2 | CASSLGQLVTEAFF | TGTGCCAGCAGCTTAGGACAGTTGGTCACTGAAGCTTTCTTT
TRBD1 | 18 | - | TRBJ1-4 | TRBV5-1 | CASSSISTGVATNEKLFF | TGCGCCAGCAGCTCTATCTCGACAGGGGTTGCAACTAATGAAAAACTGTTTTTT
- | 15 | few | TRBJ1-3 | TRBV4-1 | CASSHTGSSGNTIYF | TGCGCCAGCAGCCACACAGGGAGCTCTGGAAACACCATATATTTT
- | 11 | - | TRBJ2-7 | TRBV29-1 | CSVEIGSAQYF | TGCAGCGTTGAAATTGGGTCAGCTCAGTACTTC
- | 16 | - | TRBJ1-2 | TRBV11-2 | CASSLPLKGGHYGYTF | TGTGCCAGCAGCCTACCCCTAAAGGGAGGGCACTATGGCTACACCTTC
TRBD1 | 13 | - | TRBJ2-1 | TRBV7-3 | CASSGGTGGEQFF | TGTGCCAGCAGCGGGGGGACAGGCGGTGAGCAGTTCTTC
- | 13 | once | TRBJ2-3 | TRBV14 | CASSPLVTDTQYF | TGTGCCAGCAGCCCCCTGGTCACAGATACGCAGTATTTT
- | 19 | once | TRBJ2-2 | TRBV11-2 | CASSLALPALGGNTGELFF | TGTGCCAGCAGCTTAGCCCTCCCCGCCTTAGGGGGGAACACCGGGGAGCTGTTTTTT
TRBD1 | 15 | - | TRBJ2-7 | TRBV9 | CASSVGQGASYEQYF | TGTGCCAGCAGCGTAGGCCAGGGGGCGTCCTACGAGCAGTACTTC
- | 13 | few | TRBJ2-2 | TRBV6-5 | CASSYSNTGELFF | TGTGCCAGCAGTTACTCCAACACCGGGGAGCTGTTTTTT
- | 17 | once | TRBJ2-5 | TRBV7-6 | CASSAGPAVPGRETQYF | TGTGCCAGCAGCGCGGGCCCAGCGGTACCCGGCAGGGAGACCCAGTACTTC
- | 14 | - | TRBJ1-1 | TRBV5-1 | CASSYDILNTEAFF | TGCGCCAGCAGCTATGACATCTTGAACACTGAAGCTTTCTTT
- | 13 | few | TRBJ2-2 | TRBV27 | CASSLFLGGELFF | TGTGCCAGCAGTTTATTCCTGGGCGGGGAGCTGTTTTTT
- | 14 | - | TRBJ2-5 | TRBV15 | CATSRPDPRATQYF | TGTGCCACCAGCAGGCCTGACCCTAGGGCGACCCAGTACTTC
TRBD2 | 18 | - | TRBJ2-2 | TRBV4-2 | CASSQGEPSGTYTGELFF | TGTGCCAGCAGCCAAGGGGAGCCTAGCGGGACGTATACCGGGGAGCTGTTTTTT
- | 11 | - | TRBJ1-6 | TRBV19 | CASGGAGPLHF | TGTGCCAGTGGGGGGGCGGGGCCTCTCCACTTT
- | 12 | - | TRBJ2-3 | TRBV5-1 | CASSADWYTQYF | TGCGCCAGCAGCGCGGACTGGTATACGCAGTATTTT
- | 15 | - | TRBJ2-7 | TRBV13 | CASSLGQGNGYEQYF | TGTGCCAGCAGCTTAGGACAGGGAAATGGCTACGAGCAGTACTTC
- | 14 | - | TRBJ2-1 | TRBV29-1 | CSVDPSGPSNEQFF | TGCAGCGTTGATCCGTCGGGCCCTTCCAATGAGCAGTTCTTC
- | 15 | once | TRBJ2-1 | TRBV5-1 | CASSGRRGLIYEQFF | TGCGCCAGCAGCGGGAGGCGGGGGCTTATATATGAGCAGTTCTTC
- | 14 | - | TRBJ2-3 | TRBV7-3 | CASSLRGGRDTQYF | TGTGCCAGCAGCTTAAGGGGTGGTCGAGATACGCAGTATTTT
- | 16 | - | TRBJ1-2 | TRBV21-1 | CASRSTRQWRASGYTF | TGTGCCAGCAGATCAACGCGACAGTGGCGGGCTTCTGGCTACACCTTC
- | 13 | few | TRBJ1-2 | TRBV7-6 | CASSPGFNYGYTF | TGTGCCAGCAGCCCGGGCTTTAACTATGGCTACACCTTC
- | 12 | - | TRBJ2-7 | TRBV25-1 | CASTAGGDEQYF | TGTGCCAGCACGGCAGGGGGGGACGAGCAGTACTTC
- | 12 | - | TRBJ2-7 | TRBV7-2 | CASKERGYEQYF | TGTGCCAGCAAGGAACGAGGCTACGAGCAGTACTTC
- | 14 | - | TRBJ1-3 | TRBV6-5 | CASSYSGSGNTIYF | TGTGCCAGCAGTTACTCGGGATCTGGAAACACCATATATTTT
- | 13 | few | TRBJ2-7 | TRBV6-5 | CASSPGTIYEQYF | TGTGCCAGCAGTCCCGGGACCATTTACGAGCAGTACTTC
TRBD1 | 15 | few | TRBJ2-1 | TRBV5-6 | CASRYGTGPYNEQFF | TGTGCCAGCAGATACGGGACAGGTCCCTACAATGAGCAGTTCTTC
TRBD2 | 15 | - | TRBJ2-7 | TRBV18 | CASSPVSGTTYEQYF | TGTGCCAGCTCACCAGTCAGCGGGACTACCTACGAGCAGTACTTC
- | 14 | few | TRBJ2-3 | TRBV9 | CASSVVAYTDTQYF | TGTGCCAGCAGCGTAGTTGCTTACACAGATACGCAGTATTTT
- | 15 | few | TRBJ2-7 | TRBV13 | CASSFFQGNFYEQYF | TGTGCCAGCAGCTTTTTCCAGGGAAACTTCTACGAGCAGTACTTC
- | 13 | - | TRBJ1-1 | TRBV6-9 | CASSYSLGAEAFF | TGTGCCAGCAGTTATTCGCTCGGCGCTGAAGCTTTCTTT
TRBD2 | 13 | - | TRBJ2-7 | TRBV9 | CASSRTSGSEQYF | TGTGCCAGCAGCCGGACTAGCGGGAGCGAGCAGTACTTC
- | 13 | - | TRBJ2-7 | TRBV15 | CATSRPWDTQVEF | TGTGCCACCAGCCGACCCTGGGACACCCAAGTAGAGTTC
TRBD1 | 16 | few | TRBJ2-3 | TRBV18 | CASSPTWTGSTGTQYF | TGTGCCAGCTCACCAACCTGGACAGGGAGCACGGGTACGCAGTATTTT
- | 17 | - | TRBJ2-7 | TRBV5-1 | CASRSLGGSSGGYEQYF | TGCGCCAGCAGAAGTCTAGGGGGCTCCAGCGGGGGATACGAGCAGTACTTC
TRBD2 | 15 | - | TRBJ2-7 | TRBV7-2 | CASSTSGGPYYEQYF | TGTGCCAGCAGCACAAGCGGGGGGCCCTACTACGAGCAGTACTTC
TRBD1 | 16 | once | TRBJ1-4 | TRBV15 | CATSSGQGWGFEKLFF | TGTGCCACCAGCAGCGGACAGGGGTGGGGATTTGAAAAACTGTTTTTT
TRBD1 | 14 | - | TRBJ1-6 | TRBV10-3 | CAIRQGASDSPLHF | TGTGCCATCAGACAGGGGGCTTCGGATTCACCCCTCCACTTT
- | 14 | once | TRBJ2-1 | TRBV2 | CASSALRVSQEQFF | TGTGCCAGCAGTGCTCTGCGCGTCTCCCAGGAGCAGTTCTTC
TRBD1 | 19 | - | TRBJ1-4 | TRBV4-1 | CASSQEGTGGFGSSEKLFF | TGCGCCAGCAGCCAAGAAGGGACAGGGGGCTTTGGATCATCGGAAAAACTGTTTTTT
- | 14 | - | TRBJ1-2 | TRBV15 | CATSRDGAAYGYTF | TGTGCCACCAGCAGAGATGGGGCAGCCTATGGCTACACCTTC